These 11 T cell receptor beta chains share one sample of origin, sequenced in a study of cytomegalovirus exposure and HLA in healthy donors. PCR was performed using 60 Vbeta and 13 Jbeta primers. TCRdb's copy holds only in-frame clones and misses some; the assay was immunoSEQ multiplex PCR. The data show hundreds of thousands of clones, 82% seen once. Sequences were obtained from PBMCs. These receptors were collected from a woman aged 40 to 50 in good health and CMV-seronegative.

The V and J genes are TRBV7-8 and TRBJ1-4; no definite D call. There are 18 residues in the CDR3. The V gene's germline CDR1 is SGHVS and CDR2 FQNEAQ. Deletions cut 5 bases from V and 3 bases from J, with 22 bases between. The CDR3 reads CASSPPSLGYLPNEKLFF. The CDR3 bases are TGTGCCAGCAGCCCCCCTAGTTTAGGCTACTTACCTAATGAAAAACTGTTTTTT.

The rearrangement links TRBV27 to TRBJ1-2; 8 bases line up with TRBD1. J gave up 5 bases and V 6 bases, and 8 bases lay outside the gene matches. This CDR3 has 14 residues. Germline loops: CDR1 MNHEY, CDR2 SMNVEV (reference sequence). Here the CDR3 reads CASSKTGVGYGYTF. CDR3 coding DNA: TGTGCCAGCAGCAAGACAGGGGTCGGGTATGGCTACACCTTC.

The V and J genes are TRBV28 and TRBJ1-5, with unresolved D. This CDR3 contains 15 residues. V was clipped by 7 bases and J by 1 base, with 14 bases between them. CDR1 and CDR2 from the germline V gene are MDHEN and SYDVKM. CDR3 DNA: TGTGCCAGCACGGAGGTAGGCGGAAGCAATCAGCCCCAGCATTTT. This sequence encodes CASTEVGGSNQPQHF.

The chain links TRBV7-2 to TRBJ2-1, with TRBD1 identical over 9 bases. Germline V gene sequence: CDR1 SGHTA, CDR2 FQGNSA. The CDR3 extends over 16 amino acids. The J segment lost 3 bases and the V segment lost 0 bases, leaving 3 bases of the junction unmatched. In DNA, the CDR3 is TGTGCCAGCAGCTTAGCCGGGACAGGGAGCTACAATGAGCAGTTCTTC. Protein product: CASSLAGTGSYNEQFF.

The V call is TRBV5-4, the J call TRBJ2-7, with a tentative D call TRBD2 (5 bases). The CDR3 is made up of 14 amino acids. V was pared by 0 bases and J by 3 bases, with 10 bases between. Germline V gives CDR1 SGHNT, CDR2 YYREEE (reference sequence). This CDR3 is CASSLELDYYEQYF. Here the CDR3 DNA reads TGTGCCAGCAGCTTGGAACTAGACTACTACGAGCAGTACTTC. The full variable domain, in which reference TRBV5-4 and TRBJ2-7 provide the parts outside the CDR3, is ETGVTQSPTHLIKTRGQQVTLRCSSQSGHNTVSWYQQALGQGPQFIFQYYREEENGRGNFPPRFSGLQFPNYSSELNVNALELDDSALYLCASSLELDYYEQYFGPGTRLTVT.

The genes are TRBV10-2 and TRBJ1-4; a possible D gene is TRBD1 (5 bases). The ends were cut back, 4 bases at V and 8 bases at J, with 17 bases in the middle. CDR1 and CDR2 (germline): WSHSY, SAAADI. The CDR3 is 15 residues long. This CDR3 is CASSGDYTLPEKLFF. DNA of the CDR3: TGCGCCAGCAGTGGGGACTACACCCTTCCGGAAAAACTGTTTTTT.

CDR3 coding DNA: TGTGCCAGCAGCCAAAGGACAGGGATCGGATCCTATAATTCACCCCTCCACTTT. Its protein product is CASSQRTGIGSYNSPLHF. The J gene is TRBJ1-6, the V gene TRBV14; 8 nucleotides line up with TRBD1. J gave up 1 base and V 2 bases, and 7 bases lay outside the gene matches. The germline V gene encodes CDR1 SGHDN and CDR2 FVKESK. There are 18 residues in the CDR3.

V and J are TRBV18 and TRBJ2-6; 8 nucleotides line up with TRBD2. This CDR3 is 16 amino acids long. Germline values: CDR1 KGHSH, CDR2 LQKENI. J was trimmed by 3 bases and V by 3 bases; bases with no gene match: 4. Written as DNA, the CDR3 is TGTGCCAGCTCACCGCCGGGAGGGCTTGGGGCCAACGTCCTGACTTTC. Its protein product is CASSPPGGLGANVLTF.

The chain combines TRBV7-8 with TRBJ1-4; D not resolved. The CDR3 is 14 amino acids. Germline V gene data show CDR1 as SGHVS and CDR2 as FQNEAQ. The V end lost 5 bases, the J end lost 5 bases, and 12 bases lay between the germline ends. CDR3: CASSRAAGNEKLFF. CDR3 nucleotides: TGTGCCAGCAGCCGAGCCGCCGGGAATGAAAAACTGTTTTTT.

The chain employs TRBV4-3 and TRBJ2-3, with D possibly being TRBD2 (5 bases). The CDR3 is made up of 15 amino acids. CDR1 is LGHNA and CDR2 is YSLEER in the germline V gene. The V gene lost 6 bases and the J gene lost 3 bases, with 16 bases spanning the gap. The CDR3 spells CASSRGLKATDTQYF. Here the CDR3 DNA reads TGCGCCAGCAGTAGAGGGCTCAAGGCAACAGATACGCAGTATTTT.

CDR3 coding DNA: TGCGCCAGCAGCCAAGATTTTCCAGGGATCACAAACACCATATATTTT. It translates to CASSQDFPGITNTIYF. The V call is TRBV4-1, the J call TRBJ1-3; a possible D gene is TRBD1 (5 bases). The CDR3 sequence is 16 residues long. V was shortened by 0 bases and J by 6 bases, with 15 bases between the two germline ends. Germline V gene lookup returns CDR1 MGHRA and CDR2 YSYEKL.